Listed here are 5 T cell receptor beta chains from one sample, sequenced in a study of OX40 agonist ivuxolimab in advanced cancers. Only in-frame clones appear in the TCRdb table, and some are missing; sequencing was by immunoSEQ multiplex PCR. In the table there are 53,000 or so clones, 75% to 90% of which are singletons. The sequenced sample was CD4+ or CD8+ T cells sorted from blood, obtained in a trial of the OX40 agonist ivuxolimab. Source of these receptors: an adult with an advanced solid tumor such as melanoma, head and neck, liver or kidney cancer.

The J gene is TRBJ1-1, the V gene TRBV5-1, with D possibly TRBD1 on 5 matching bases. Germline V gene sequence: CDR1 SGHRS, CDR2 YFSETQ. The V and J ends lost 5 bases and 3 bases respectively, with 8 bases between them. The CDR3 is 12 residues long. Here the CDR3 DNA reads TGCGCCAGCAGAGGGGTCGACACTGAAGCTTTCTTT. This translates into CASRGVDTEAFF.

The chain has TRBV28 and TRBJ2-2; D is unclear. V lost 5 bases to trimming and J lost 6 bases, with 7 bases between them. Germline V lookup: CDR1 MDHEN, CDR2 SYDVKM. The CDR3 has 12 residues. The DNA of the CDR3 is TGTGCCAGCAGTAACTCCCCCGGGGAGCTGTTTTTT. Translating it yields CASSNSPGELFF.

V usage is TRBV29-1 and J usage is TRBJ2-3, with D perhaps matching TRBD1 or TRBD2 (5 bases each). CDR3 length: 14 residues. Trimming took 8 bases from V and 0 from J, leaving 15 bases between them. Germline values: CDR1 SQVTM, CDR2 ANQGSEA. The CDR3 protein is CSSPGAASTDTQYF. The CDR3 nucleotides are TGCAGCTCCCCCGGGGCGGCTAGCACAGATACGCAGTATTTT.

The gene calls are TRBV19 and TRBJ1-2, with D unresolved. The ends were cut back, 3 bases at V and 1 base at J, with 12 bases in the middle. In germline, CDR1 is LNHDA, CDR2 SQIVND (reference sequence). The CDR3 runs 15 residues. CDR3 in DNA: TGTGCCAGTAGTATCGTCCCAGGAGTTAACTATGGCTACACCTTC. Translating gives CASSIVPGVNYGYTF.

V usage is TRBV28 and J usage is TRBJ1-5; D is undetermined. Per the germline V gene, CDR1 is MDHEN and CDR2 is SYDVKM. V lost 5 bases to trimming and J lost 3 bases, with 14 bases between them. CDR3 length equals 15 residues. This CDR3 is CASSQRAPFNQPQHF. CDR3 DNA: TGTGCCAGCAGTCAGAGGGCCCCCTTCAATCAGCCCCAGCATTTT.